This T cell receptor (beta chain) comes out of a study of T cell clones after liver transplantation. About the research overall: Three of eight recipients were HCV-positive; others had non-autoimmune, non-viral indications. Until 12-24 months post-transplant, subjects got standard immunosuppression and no induction.

Note on this clone: As yet, its antigen is unknown.

TCRbeta sequences of proliferating CFSE-low MLR cells were labeled alloreactive. The CDR3 covers 14 residues. Trimming removed 4 bases from V and 4 bases from J; junction bases left unmatched: 6. Germline V gene sequence: CDR1 SGHDN, CDR2 FVKESK. Sequencing was performed with immunoSEQ multiplex PCR; in TCRdb, only in-frame clones are kept and a portion is missing. Counted here are a few thousand clones, 27% occurring once; the ten biggest clones make up 14%. This sequence joins TRBV14 and TRBJ2-7, with 8 bases fitting TRBD2. The receptor comes from a human patient who received a liver transplant. Some T cells may be the graft donor's. Input material: CD4+ T cells from cultured PBMCs. CDR3 protein: CASSRNPGGYEQYF. CDR3 DNA: TGTGCCAGCAGCCGAAATCCGGGGGGGTACGAGCAGTACTTC.